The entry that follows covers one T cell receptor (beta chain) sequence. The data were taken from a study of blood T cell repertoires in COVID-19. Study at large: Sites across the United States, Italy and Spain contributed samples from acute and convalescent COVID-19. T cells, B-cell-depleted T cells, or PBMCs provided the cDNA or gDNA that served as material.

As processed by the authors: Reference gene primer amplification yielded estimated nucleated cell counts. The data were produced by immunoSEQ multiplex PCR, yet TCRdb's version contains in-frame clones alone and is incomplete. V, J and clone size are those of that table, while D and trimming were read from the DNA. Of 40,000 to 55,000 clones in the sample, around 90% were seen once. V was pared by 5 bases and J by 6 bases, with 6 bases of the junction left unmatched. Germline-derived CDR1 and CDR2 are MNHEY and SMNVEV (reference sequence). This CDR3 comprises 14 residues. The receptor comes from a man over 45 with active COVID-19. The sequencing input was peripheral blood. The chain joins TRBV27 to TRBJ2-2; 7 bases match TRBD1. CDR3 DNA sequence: TGTGCCAGCAGTCGCACAGGGGCCGCCGGGGAGCTGTTTTTT. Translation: CASSRTGAAGELFF.